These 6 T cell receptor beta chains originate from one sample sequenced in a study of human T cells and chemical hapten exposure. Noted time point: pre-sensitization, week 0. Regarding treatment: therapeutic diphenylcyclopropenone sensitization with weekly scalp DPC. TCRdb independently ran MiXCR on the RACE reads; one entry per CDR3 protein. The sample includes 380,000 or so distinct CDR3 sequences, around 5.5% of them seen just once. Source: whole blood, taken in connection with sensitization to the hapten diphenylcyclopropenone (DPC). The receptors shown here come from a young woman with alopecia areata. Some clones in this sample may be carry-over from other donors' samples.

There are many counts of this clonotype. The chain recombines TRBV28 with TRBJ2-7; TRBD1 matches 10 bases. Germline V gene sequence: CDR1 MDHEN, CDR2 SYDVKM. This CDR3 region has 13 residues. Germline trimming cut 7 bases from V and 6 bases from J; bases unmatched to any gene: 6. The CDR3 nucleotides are TGTGCCAGCACCAGACAGGGGGCTGCCGAGCAGTACTTC. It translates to CASTRQGAAEQYF.

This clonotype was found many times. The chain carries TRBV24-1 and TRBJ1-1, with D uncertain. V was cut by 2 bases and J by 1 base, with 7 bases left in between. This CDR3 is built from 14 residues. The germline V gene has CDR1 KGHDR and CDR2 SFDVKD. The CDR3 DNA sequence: TGTGCCACCAGTGATTCCGCAGCGAACACTGAAGCTTTCTTT. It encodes CATSDSAANTEAFF.

The chain's CDR3 is CASSQVGVGGTEAFF. The CDR3, as DNA: TGCGCCAGCAGCCAAGTCGGGGTAGGTGGGACTGAAGCTTTCTTT. The chain couples TRBV4-3 to TRBJ1-1; D remains unclear. Germline CDR1 reads LGHNA; CDR2 reads YSLEER. Trimming took 1 base from V and 5 from J, leaving 14 bases between them. The CDR3 is 15 amino acids.

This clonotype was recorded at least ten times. The CDR3 DNA sequence: TGTGCCAGCAGCTCAGCCCAGGGCGCAGATACGCAGTATTTT. This translates into CASSSAQGADTQYF. The chain is built from TRBV9 and TRBJ2-3; tentative D call: TRBD1 (5 bases). Germline CDR1 is SGDLS and CDR2 is YYNGEE. V dropped 4 bases and J dropped 4 bases, with 13 bases sitting between them. This CDR3 contains 14 residues.

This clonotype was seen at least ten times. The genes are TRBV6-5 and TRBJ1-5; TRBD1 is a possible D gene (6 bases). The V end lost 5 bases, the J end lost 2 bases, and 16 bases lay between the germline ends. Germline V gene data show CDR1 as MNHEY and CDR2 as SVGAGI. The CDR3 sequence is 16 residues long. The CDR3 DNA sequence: TGTGCCAGCAGTCGGGGGCAAAACGGTGGCAATCAGCCCCAGCATTTT. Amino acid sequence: CASSRGQNGGNQPQHF.

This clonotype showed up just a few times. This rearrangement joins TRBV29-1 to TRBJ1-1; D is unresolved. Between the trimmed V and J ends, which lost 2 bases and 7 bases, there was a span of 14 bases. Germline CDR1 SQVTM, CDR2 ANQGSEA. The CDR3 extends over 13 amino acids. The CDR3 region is CSVEYTESFEAFF. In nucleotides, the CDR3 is TGCAGCGTTGAATACACGGAATCCTTTGAAGCTTTCTTT. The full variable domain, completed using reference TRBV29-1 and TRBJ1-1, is SAVISQKPSRDICQRGTSLTIQCQVDSQVTMMFWYRQQPGQSLTLIATANQGSEATYESGFVIDKFPISRPNLTFSTLTVSNMSPEDSSIYLCSVEYTESFEAFFGQGTRLTVV.